This entry is about one T cell receptor beta chain. Trimming left V 4 bases short and J 9 bases short, with 7 bases between. The germline gives CDR1 SNHLY, CDR2 FYNNEI. The CDR3 length is 11 residues. With a J-beta primer mix and a sample-barcoded 5' primer, a second PCR ran about 7 to 11 cycles. A template-switch adaptor that had 12 random nucleotides put a tag on each cDNA molecule. TCRdb ran MiXCR on the 5' RACE reads and lists one entry per CDR3 protein. Of around 970,000 distinct CDR3 sequences in the sample, roughly half were seen once. This record belongs to a study of blood T cells in healthy people across ages. Extraction of total RNA produced a minimum of 5 micrograms from each sample.

This sequence joins TRBV2 and TRBJ2-1; D call uncertain. The specimen sequenced was blood. This TCR was recovered from a woman aged 55 to 70 in good health. CDR3 amino acids: CASSGGVEQFF. Here the CDR3 DNA reads TGTGCCAGCAGTGGAGGTGTTGAGCAGTTCTTC.